A selection of T cell receptor beta chains follows, all from one sample in a study of human T cells and chemical hapten exposure. TCRdb redid the calling of the RACE reads with MiXCR, one entry per CDR3 protein. The sample carries about 98,000 distinct CDR3 sequences, 11% recorded once. Sequenced here: whole blood, sampled in connection with sensitization to the hapten diphenylcyclopropenone (DPC). These receptors all come from a woman aged 60-75 years with alopecia areata. Some clones in this sample may be carry-over from other donors' samples. Each CDR3 is given with its conserved first and last residue. D genes are given only for firm matches. A row's size may be missing; if present it is once, few, many or a size class.

clone size: .; D gene: .; V gene: TRBV21-1; J gene: TRBJ2-2; CDR3 protein: CASSKALAQGPTGELFF; CDR3 DNA: TGTGCCAGCAGCAAAGCGCTAGCACAGGGGCCAACCGGGGAGCTGTTTTTT
clone size: .; D gene: .; V gene: TRBV11-2; J gene: TRBJ2-1; CDR3 protein: CASSPRVGSYNEQFF; CDR3 DNA: TGTGCCAGCAGCCCCCGGGTGGGCTCCTACAATGAGCAGTTCTTC
clone size: few; D gene: TRBD2; V gene: TRBV10-3; J gene: TRBJ2-7; CDR3 protein: CAISESTSGRPYEQYF; CDR3 DNA: TGTGCCATCAGTGAGTCTACTAGCGGGCGCCCCTACGAGCAGTACTTC
clone size: many; D gene: .; V gene: TRBV6-2/TRBV6-3; J gene: TRBJ1-2; CDR3 protein: CASSYVNYGYTF; CDR3 DNA: TGTGCCAGCAGTTATGTCAACTATGGCTACACCTTC
clone size: few; D gene: TRBD1; V gene: TRBV28; J gene: TRBJ1-2; CDR3 protein: CASTIVRGHGYTF; CDR3 DNA: TGTGCCAGCACCATTGTCAGGGGGCATGGCTACACCTTC
clone size: many; D gene: .; V gene: TRBV18; J gene: TRBJ2-5; CDR3 protein: CASSPPGAETQYF; CDR3 DNA: TGTGCCAGCTCACCACCTGGGGCGGAGACCCAGTACTTC
clone size: many; D gene: TRBD1; V gene: TRBV5-1; J gene: TRBJ2-7; CDR3 protein: CASSPDPGTGTYEQYF; CDR3 DNA: TGCGCCAGCAGCCCCGACCCCGGGACAGGGACCTACGAGCAGTACTTC
clone size: few; D gene: TRBD1; V gene: TRBV5-6; J gene: TRBJ2-1; CDR3 protein: CASSFDRGRYNEQFF; CDR3 DNA: TGTGCCAGCAGCTTTGACAGGGGGCGTTACAATGAGCAGTTCTTC
clone size: few; D gene: .; V gene: TRBV6-6; J gene: TRBJ2-5; CDR3 protein: CASSYSDSQETQYF; CDR3 DNA: TGTGCCAGCAGTTATTCGGACTCACAAGAGACCCAGTACTTC
clone size: many; D gene: TRBD2; V gene: TRBV6-5; J gene: TRBJ2-5; CDR3 protein: CASSQELAGGLGQYF; CDR3 DNA: TGTGCCAGCAGCCAAGAACTAGCGGGGGGCCTGGGGCAGTACTTC
clone size: many; D gene: TRBD2; V gene: TRBV5-6; J gene: TRBJ2-7; CDR3 protein: CASSSTATSGGYEQYF; CDR3 DNA: TGTGCCAGCAGCTCAACGGCGACTAGCGGGGGGTACGAGCAGTACTTC
clone size: many; D gene: TRBD1; V gene: TRBV12-3/TRBV12-4; J gene: TRBJ1-5; CDR3 protein: CASSLDRAVQPQHF; CDR3 DNA: TGTGCCAGCAGTCTCGACAGGGCGGTCCAGCCCCAGCATTTT
clone size: few; D gene: .; V gene: TRBV20-1; J gene: TRBJ1-6; CDR3 protein: CSAREPSSYNSPLHF; CDR3 DNA: TGCAGTGCTAGGGAGCCGAGCTCCTATAATTCACCCCTCCACTTT
clone size: many; D gene: TRBD2; V gene: TRBV7-8; J gene: TRBJ2-5; CDR3 protein: CASSVGAGGVRETQYF; CDR3 DNA: TGTGCCAGCAGCGTCGGAGCGGGGGGGGTTCGGGAGACCCAGTACTTC
clone size: many; D gene: .; V gene: TRBV7-8; J gene: TRBJ1-6; CDR3 protein: CASSLSSYNSPLHF; CDR3 DNA: TGTGCCAGCAGCTTGAGCTCCTATAATTCACCCCTCCACTTT
clone size: many; D gene: .; V gene: TRBV3-1; J gene: TRBJ2-7; CDR3 protein: CASSQEPRAGEQYF; CDR3 DNA: TGTGCCAGCAGCCAAGAGCCCAGGGCTGGAGAGCAGTACTTC
clone size: many; D gene: .; V gene: TRBV9; J gene: TRBJ1-4; CDR3 protein: CASSHTYDSTNEKLFF; CDR3 DNA: TGTGCCAGCAGCCATACCTATGACTCAACTAATGAAAAACTGTTTTTT
clone size: .; D gene: .; V gene: TRBV18; J gene: TRBJ1-2; CDR3 protein: CASSPLYSPQRVYGYTF; CDR3 DNA: TGTGCCAGCTCACCACTTTACAGCCCCCAGCGGGTCTATGGCTACACCTTC
clone size: .; D gene: TRBD2; V gene: TRBV19; J gene: TRBJ2-1; CDR3 protein: CASSISGEAYNEQFF; CDR3 DNA: TGTGCCAGTAGTATTAGCGGGGAGGCCTACAATGAGCAGTTCTTC
clone size: few; D gene: .; V gene: TRBV5-1; J gene: TRBJ2-5; CDR3 protein: CASSFTPGTGGETQYF; CDR3 DNA: TGCGCCAGCAGCTTCACTCCCGGGACCGGGGGAGAGACCCAGTACTTC
clone size: few; D gene: .; V gene: TRBV6-6; J gene: TRBJ2-2; CDR3 protein: CASRGPNNNGELFF; CDR3 DNA: TGTGCCAGCAGGGGCCCCAACAACAACGGGGAGCTGTTTTTT
clone size: .; D gene: TRBD1; V gene: TRBV20-1; J gene: TRBJ2-5; CDR3 protein: CSARDRATETQYF; CDR3 DNA: TGCAGTGCTAGGGACAGGGCCACGGAGACCCAGTACTTC
clone size: many; D gene: TRBD1; V gene: TRBV18; J gene: TRBJ1-2; CDR3 protein: CASSPQGDHGYTF; CDR3 DNA: TGTGCCAGCTCACCGCAGGGGGATCATGGCTACACCTTC
clone size: .; D gene: TRBD1; V gene: TRBV19; J gene: TRBJ2-7; CDR3 protein: CASSRRQGAYEQYF; CDR3 DNA: TGTGCCAGTAGTAGACGACAGGGGGCCTACGAGCAGTACTTC
clone size: few; D gene: .; V gene: TRBV6-1; J gene: TRBJ1-5; CDR3 protein: CASSELMASTGQPQHF; CDR3 DNA: TGTGCCAGCAGTGAATTGATGGCCAGCACCGGTCAGCCCCAGCATTTT
clone size: many; D gene: TRBD2; V gene: TRBV20-1; J gene: TRBJ2-3; CDR3 protein: CSAVEAGAYTDTQYF; CDR3 DNA: TGCAGTGCGGTCGAAGCGGGGGCTTACACAGATACGCAGTATTTT
clone size: many; D gene: .; V gene: TRBV5-1; J gene: TRBJ2-6; CDR3 protein: CASSQDSGANVLTF; CDR3 DNA: TGCGCCAGCAGCCAAGACTCTGGGGCCAACGTCCTGACTTTC
clone size: .; D gene: .; V gene: TRBV30; J gene: TRBJ1-1; CDR3 protein: CARSDGNTEAFF; CDR3 DNA: TGTGCCCGAAGCGACGGGAACACTGAAGCTTTCTTT
clone size: few; D gene: .; V gene: TRBV5-1; J gene: TRBJ1-4; CDR3 protein: CASSLAGLNDEKLFF; CDR3 DNA: TGCGCCAGCAGCTTGGCAGGGCTGAATGATGAAAAACTGTTTTTT
clone size: many; D gene: .; V gene: TRBV7-2; J gene: TRBJ2-7; CDR3 protein: CASSFVGASYEQYF; CDR3 DNA: TGTGCCAGCAGCTTCGTGGGGGCGTCCTACGAGCAGTACTTC
clone size: few; D gene: .; V gene: TRBV6-1; J gene: TRBJ1-5; CDR3 protein: CASTSGSSNQPQHF; CDR3 DNA: TGTGCCAGCACATCTGGGAGTAGCAATCAGCCCCAGCATTTT
clone size: .; D gene: .; V gene: TRBV19; J gene: TRBJ2-1; CDR3 protein: CASRQDGSTYNEQFF; CDR3 DNA: TGTGCCAGTAGACAGGACGGATCGACTTACAATGAGCAGTTCTTC
clone size: .; D gene: .; V gene: TRBV18; J gene: TRBJ1-5; CDR3 protein: CASSLTADSNQPQHF; CDR3 DNA: TGTGCCAGCTCACTTACAGCTGACAGCAATCAGCCCCAGCATTTT
clone size: .; D gene: .; V gene: TRBV5-6; J gene: TRBJ1-5; CDR3 protein: CASSPDSSLSNQPQHF; CDR3 DNA: TGTGCCAGCAGCCCGGACAGTAGCTTAAGCAATCAGCCCCAGCATTTT
clone size: few; D gene: .; V gene: TRBV7-2; J gene: TRBJ2-7; CDR3 protein: CASSPGWRGEQYF; CDR3 DNA: TGTGCCAGCAGCCCGGGGTGGAGGGGCGAGCAGTACTTC
clone size: .; D gene: TRBD2; V gene: TRBV29-1; J gene: TRBJ2-5; CDR3 protein: CSAGRDQETQYF; CDR3 DNA: TGCAGTGCGGGGAGGGACCAAGAGACCCAGTACTTC
clone size: .; D gene: TRBD2; V gene: TRBV19; J gene: TRBJ2-1; CDR3 protein: CASSIPSGGGNEQFF; CDR3 DNA: TGTGCCAGTAGTATTCCCAGCGGGGGGGGCAATGAGCAGTTCTTC
clone size: many; D gene: TRBD2; V gene: TRBV28; J gene: TRBJ2-2; CDR3 protein: CASTHLSGGVTGELFF; CDR3 DNA: TGTGCCAGCACCCACCTTAGCGGGGGGGTCACCGGGGAGCTGTTTTTT
clone size: .; D gene: TRBD2; V gene: TRBV7-9; J gene: TRBJ2-1; CDR3 protein: CASSFGLVVAGGIGEQFF; CDR3 DNA: TGTGCCAGCAGCTTCGGTCTTGTAGTAGCGGGGGGCATAGGTGAGCAGTTCTTC
clone size: many; D gene: .; V gene: TRBV18; J gene: TRBJ2-3; CDR3 protein: CASSPLGVLGADTQYF; CDR3 DNA: TGTGCCAGCTCACCACTCGGGGTCCTAGGGGCCGATACGCAGTATTTT
clone size: few; D gene: .; V gene: TRBV29-1; J gene: TRBJ1-2; CDR3 protein: CSVTRFLYGYTF; CDR3 DNA: TGCAGCGTTACACGGTTCCTCTATGGCTACACCTTC
clone size: .; D gene: TRBD2; V gene: TRBV6-1; J gene: TRBJ2-1; CDR3 protein: CASRISGGAFHEQFF; CDR3 DNA: TGTGCCAGCAGAATTAGCGGGGGGGCCTTCCATGAGCAGTTCTTC
clone size: few; D gene: .; V gene: TRBV5-6; J gene: TRBJ1-2; CDR3 protein: CASSPDTGDGYTF; CDR3 DNA: TGTGCCAGCAGCCCGGACACAGGAGATGGCTACACCTTC
clone size: .; D gene: .; V gene: TRBV21-1; J gene: TRBJ2-1; CDR3 protein: CAPSGGDHEQFF; CDR3 DNA: TGTGCTCCGAGCGGGGGGGATCATGAGCAGTTCTTC
clone size: many; D gene: .; V gene: TRBV27; J gene: TRBJ1-2; CDR3 protein: CASSKRDGQDYGYTF; CDR3 DNA: TGTGCCAGCAGCAAGAGGGACGGCCAGGACTATGGCTACACCTTC
clone size: few; D gene: .; V gene: TRBV7-2; J gene: TRBJ2-5; CDR3 protein: CASRIGTEQETQYF; CDR3 DNA: TGTGCCAGCAGAATTGGGACCGAACAAGAGACCCAGTACTTC
clone size: .; D gene: TRBD2; V gene: TRBV5-1; J gene: TRBJ2-1; CDR3 protein: CASTPGGAGGADGQFF; CDR3 DNA: TGCGCCAGCACCCCAGGGGGAGCGGGGGGAGCAGATGGGCAGTTCTTC
clone size: many; D gene: .; V gene: TRBV13; J gene: TRBJ2-7; CDR3 protein: CASSSRDVISYEQYF; CDR3 DNA: TGTGCCAGCAGCTCAAGGGACGTAATCTCCTACGAGCAGTACTTC
clone size: .; D gene: TRBD1; V gene: TRBV7-2; J gene: TRBJ1-2; CDR3 protein: CASSPGGGYGYTF; CDR3 DNA: TGTGCCAGCAGCCCAGGGGGAGGCTATGGCTACACCTTC
clone size: .; D gene: .; V gene: TRBV12-3/TRBV12-4; J gene: TRBJ2-7; CDR3 protein: CASNLGGPEQYF; CDR3 DNA: TGTGCCAGCAACTTAGGGGGGCCCGAGCAGTACTTC
clone size: many; D gene: .; V gene: TRBV3-1; J gene: TRBJ2-5; CDR3 protein: CASSQDYRETQYF; CDR3 DNA: TGTGCCAGCAGCCAAGATTATCGAGAGACCCAGTACTTC
clone size: many; D gene: .; V gene: TRBV7-6; J gene: TRBJ2-7; CDR3 protein: CASSSQGLNSYEQYF; CDR3 DNA: TGTGCCAGCAGCTCACAGGGTCTCAACTCCTACGAGCAGTACTTC
clone size: many; D gene: TRBD1; V gene: TRBV7-9; J gene: TRBJ1-1; CDR3 protein: CASSPLRDRGRLSEAFF; CDR3 DNA: TGTGCCAGCAGCCCCCTTAGAGACAGGGGGCGCCTCTCTGAAGCTTTCTTT
clone size: many; D gene: .; V gene: TRBV5-1; J gene: TRBJ1-1; CDR3 protein: CASSLVGRNTEAFF; CDR3 DNA: TGCGCCAGCAGCTTGGTAGGGAGGAACACTGAAGCTTTCTTT
clone size: .; D gene: .; V gene: TRBV5-1; J gene: TRBJ2-2; CDR3 protein: CASSLIPAGELFF; CDR3 DNA: TGCGCCAGCAGCTTGATTCCGGCCGGGGAGCTGTTTTTT
clone size: many; D gene: TRBD2; V gene: TRBV20-1; J gene: TRBJ2-3; CDR3 protein: CSARSLLGTSGGVGSDTQYF; CDR3 DNA: TGCAGTGCTAGATCCTTACTCGGGACTAGCGGGGGGGTTGGGTCAGATACGCAGTATTTT
clone size: many; D gene: .; V gene: TRBV7-2; J gene: TRBJ1-5; CDR3 protein: CASSDKLGDQPQHF; CDR3 DNA: TGTGCCAGCAGCGACAAGTTAGGGGATCAGCCCCAGCATTTT
clone size: many; D gene: .; V gene: TRBV20-1; J gene: TRBJ1-1; CDR3 protein: CSAKRGHQNTEAFF; CDR3 DNA: TGCAGTGCTAAACGGGGACACCAGAACACTGAAGCTTTCTTT
clone size: many; D gene: .; V gene: TRBV10-2; J gene: TRBJ1-1; CDR3 protein: CASSGFRNTEAFF; CDR3 DNA: TGCGCCAGCAGTGGTTTTCGGAACACTGAAGCTTTCTTT
clone size: many; D gene: TRBD2; V gene: TRBV7-9; J gene: TRBJ2-3; CDR3 protein: CASRSTGGSDTQYF; CDR3 DNA: TGTGCCAGCAGGTCCACGGGGGGGTCAGATACGCAGTATTTT